The 32 T cell receptor beta chains presented below share a single source sample, sequenced in a study of T-cell reconstitution after alpha-beta-depleted transplantation in children. Unique molecular identifiers featured in how the TCRbeta library was prepared. TCRdb reprocessed the PCR reads via MiXCR and lists one record per CDR3 protein. Here the sample spans 600,000 to 800,000 distinct CDR3 sequences, around 13% being singletons. Sequenced here: PBMCs, sampled before TCRalphabeta/CD19-depleted stem cell transplant. The source of these receptors is a girl aged 2-10 years with congenital amegakaryocytic thrombocytopenia, due to receive a stem cell transplant.

This clonotype was found many times. The chain carries TRBV25-1 and TRBJ1-1; tentatively, D is TRBD1 (5 bases). The CDR3 is 11 residues long. Germline-derived CDR1 and CDR2 are MGHDK and SYGVNS. V shed 6 bases and J shed 7 bases, with 9 bases lying between them. The chain's CDR3 is CASSYQGEAFF. CDR3 DNA: TGTGCCAGCAGCTATCAGGGTGAAGCTTTCTTT.

This clonotype was detected ten times or more. This rearrangement joins TRBV5-1 to TRBJ2-2; D is ambiguous. V dropped 0 bases and J dropped 5 bases, with 5 bases sitting between them. CDR3 size: 13 residues. The germline V gene has CDR1 SGHRS and CDR2 YFSETQ. Written as DNA, the CDR3 is TGCGCCAGCAGCTTGGACAGAACCGGGGAGCTGTTTTTT. Its translation is CASSLDRTGELFF.

The chain joins TRBV29-1 to TRBJ2-7; TRBD1 matches 7 bases. The CDR3 sequence is 13 residues long. Germline V lookup: CDR1 SQVTM, CDR2 ANQGSEA. After removal of 6 bases from V and 5 bases from J, the junction contained 10 bases not matched to a gene. CDR3 sequence reads: CSVRQRQGHEQYF. The CDR3 coding sequence is TGCAGCGTCCGTCAGCGACAGGGTCACGAGCAGTACTTC.

Many counts were recorded for this clonotype. J is TRBJ2-1 and V is TRBV12-5; no definite D call. Germline V gene data show CDR1 as LGHNT and CDR2 as FRNRAP. V lost 6 bases to trimming and J lost 1 base, with 10 bases between them. The CDR3 covers 14 residues. This CDR3 reads CASGSSRSYNEQFF. The CDR3 DNA follows: TGTGCTAGTGGGTCGAGCCGTTCCTACAATGAGCAGTTCTTC.

The chain joins TRBV27 to TRBJ2-1; a possible D gene is TRBD2 (5 bases). Trimming removed 5 bases at V and 10 bases at J, with 18 bases between. The CDR3 sequence is 14 residues long. Per germline, CDR1 MNHEY and CDR2 SMNVEV (reference sequence). CDR3 loop: CASSPFIALGEQFF. The DNA for the CDR3 is TGTGCCAGCAGTCCATTTATAGCGCTCGGGGAGCAGTTCTTC.

This rearrangement joins TRBV3-1 to TRBJ2-1; the D call may be TRBD1 or TRBD2 (6 bases each). CDR1 and CDR2 from the germline V gene are LGHDT and YNNKEL (reference sequence). The CDR3 is made up of 14 amino acids. Trimming took off 3 bases at V and 8 bases at J, with 14 bases between the two ends. The DNA of the CDR3 is TGTGCCAGCAGCCATTGGGGGGCCGGGGATGAGCAGTTCTTC. It encodes CASSHWGAGDEQFF.

In its sample, this clonotype was seen many times. J is TRBJ1-2 and V is TRBV12-3 or TRBV12-4; TRBD1 is a possible D gene (5 bases). This CDR3 has 16 residues. Trimming shortened V by 8 bases and J by 3 bases, and 22 bases separated the two germline ends. CDR3 sequence reads: CASCRRSGVDDYGYTF. CDR3 bases: TGTGCCAGCTGCCGCCGTTCGGGGGTAGATGACTATGGCTACACCTTC.

A word on this clonotype: A much larger clone lies one base from this, so it may be a read error. CDR3 coding DNA: TGTGCCCGCAGGAAACAGGGGACAGATACGCAGTATTTT. Its translation: CARRKQGTDTQYF. The V gene is TRBV3-1, the J gene TRBJ2-3; 7 bases line up with TRBD1. Germline CDR1 and CDR2: LGHDT and YNNKEL (reference sequence). This CDR3 has 13 residues.

This clonotype has ten or more counts. This chain links TRBV20-1 with TRBJ2-1; tentatively, D is TRBD2 (6 bases). The V end lost 3 bases, the J end lost 4 bases, and 13 bases lay between the germline ends. The CDR3 runs to 14 residues. Looked up from germline, CDR1 is DFQATT and CDR2 is SNEGSKA (reference sequence). CDR3 sequence: CSARGLASYNEQFF. CDR3 DNA sequence: TGCAGTGCTAGGGGCCTAGCGAGTTACAATGAGCAGTTCTTC.

The rearrangement uses TRBV15 and TRBJ2-5; a possible D gene is TRBD2 (6 bases). Germline loops: CDR1 LNHNV, CDR2 YYDKDF (reference sequence). The CDR3 extends over 14 amino acids. Deletions cut 2 bases from V and 7 bases from J, with 14 bases between. CDR3 loop: CATSRTILEGTQYF. The CDR3 DNA sequence: TGTGCCACCAGCAGAACTATCCTGGAGGGGACCCAGTACTTC.

The chain uses TRBV20-1 and TRBJ2-2; D unresolved. V was trimmed by 3 bases and J by 0 bases, leaving 8 bases between them. Germline V CDR1 and CDR2: DFQATT, SNEGSKA (reference sequence). The CDR3 has 14 amino acids. CDR3 loop: CSASQESNTGELFF. CDR3 coding DNA: TGCAGTGCTAGTCAGGAATCGAACACCGGGGAGCTGTTTTTT.

This clonotype was counted many times. The rearrangement joins TRBV12-3 or TRBV12-4 to TRBJ2-2; D unresolved. V was clipped by 6 bases and J by 0 bases, with 8 bases between them. The CDR3 length is 14 residues. CDR3 sequence reads: CASSDGANTGELFF. As DNA, the CDR3 is TGTGCCAGCAGCGATGGGGCGAACACCGGGGAGCTGTTTTTT.

This clonotype has more than one count but fewer than ten. This chain links TRBV7-6 with TRBJ2-1; the D call may be TRBD1 or TRBD2 (5 bases each). The CDR3 runs 17 residues. Germline CDR1 SGHVS, CDR2 FNYEAQ. Trimming cost V 2 bases and J 5 bases, with 19 bases left between them. CDR3 residues: CASSLSGPLGTDNEQFF. The CDR3 DNA sequence: TGTGCCAGCAGCTTATCTGGCCCCCTGGGGACGGACAATGAGCAGTTCTTC.

This clonotype was seen at least ten times. The V call is TRBV28, the J call TRBJ2-4; 8 bases line up with TRBD1. V lost 8 bases to trimming and J lost 1 base; unmatched junction nucleotides: 16. CDR3 length: 18 residues. Germline CDR1 MDHEN, CDR2 SYDVKM. The CDR3 bases are TGTGCCAGCCTCCCCGACAGGGGTATAGATGGGGCCAAAAACATTCAGTACTTC. Protein product: CASLPDRGIDGAKNIQYF.

This clonotype has at least ten counts. The chain uses TRBV29-1 and TRBJ1-2, with a tentative D call TRBD1 (5 bases). The CDR3 runs 14 residues. In germline, CDR1 is SQVTM, CDR2 ANQGSEA. Trimming took off 1 base at V and 3 bases at J, with 12 bases between the two ends. The CDR3: CSVEVGQGHYGYTF. CDR3 DNA sequence: TGCAGCGTTGAAGTTGGGCAGGGACACTATGGCTACACCTTC.

CDR3 sequence (DNA): TGCAGTGCTAGTGGAGCTAGGGGGGGGGAATATGAGCAGTTCTTC. Protein product: CSASGARGGEYEQFF. The V call is TRBV20-1, the J call TRBJ2-1; tentatively, D is TRBD2 (7 bases). The CDR3 is made up of 15 amino acids. The germline CDR1 and CDR2 sequences are DFQATT and SNEGSKA (reference sequence). Trimming cost V 3 bases and J 8 bases, with 20 bases left between them.

The chain uses TRBV6-1 and TRBJ2-1, with a weak D call TRBD1 (5 bases). Per germline, CDR1 MNHNS and CDR2 SASEGT. The germline V and J ends were trimmed by 6 bases and 6 bases, with 18 bases remaining between them. CDR3 length: 15 amino acids. CDR3 in amino acids: CASSAPQDKLNEQFF. CDR3 bases: TGTGCCAGCAGCGCCCCACAGGATAAGCTCAATGAGCAGTTCTTC.

This clonotype has just one count. A much larger clone differs from this one at a single base, so this may be a read error. The chain is built from TRBV12-3 or TRBV12-4 and TRBJ2-2, with 8 bases identical to TRBD2. The J segment lost 1 base and the V segment lost 8 bases, leaving 18 bases of the junction unmatched. The CDR3 totals 19 residues. The CDR3 sequence is CASWDTSGRFVLNTGELFF. In DNA form, the CDR3 reads TGTGCCAGCTGGGATACTAGCGGCAGATTTGTCCTGAACACCGGGGAGCTGTTTTTT.

Ten or more counts support this clonotype. V and J are TRBV5-1 and TRBJ2-7; D possibly matches TRBD1 or TRBD2 (5 bases each). Germline V gives CDR1 SGHRS, CDR2 YFSETQ. V dropped 2 bases and J dropped 2 bases, with 14 bases sitting between them. The CDR3 is 15 residues long. As DNA, the CDR3 is TGCGCCAGCAGCTTTTCTGGGACCAGAACCTACGAGCAGTACTTC. It translates to CASSFSGTRTYEQYF.

The rearrangement uses TRBV27 and TRBJ2-3; 7 positions agree with TRBD2. The CDR3 sequence is 15 residues long. Germline CDR1 and CDR2: MNHEY and SMNVEV (reference sequence). With V trimmed by 4 bases and J by 0 bases, 4 bases remained unmatched. The CDR3: CASSWRERSTDTQYF. For the CDR3, the DNA is TGTGCCAGCAGTTGGCGGGAGAGAAGCACAGATACGCAGTATTTT.

The chain carries TRBV5-1 and TRBJ2-1; 11 bases are a match to TRBD2. Trimming removed 5 bases from V and 0 bases from J; junction bases left unmatched: 10. Germline CDR1 is SGHRS and CDR2 is YFSETQ. The CDR3 runs 18 residues. The CDR3 reads CASRTGTSGFSSYNEQFF. Here the CDR3 DNA reads TGCGCCAGCAGGACGGGGACTAGCGGTTTTAGCTCCTACAATGAGCAGTTCTTC.

The chain joins TRBV5-5 to TRBJ2-1, with 7 bases that match TRBD2. V trimming: 0 bases; J trimming: 8 bases; junction bases outside the gene matches: 11. Germline assignment: CDR1 SGHKS and CDR2 YYEKEE (reference sequence). CDR3 length: 16 amino acids. The CDR3 nucleotides are TGTGCCAGCAGCTTGGAGGGGCAGCGGGATTGGGATGAGCAGTTCTTC. Its protein product is CASSLEGQRDWDEQFF.

This clonotype was seen a few times. V and J are TRBV6-5 and TRBJ2-1; no clear D gene. V gave up 2 bases and J gave up 1 base, with 9 bases separating them. The CDR3 contains 15 residues. In germline, CDR1 is MNHEY, CDR2 SVGAGI. CDR3 in amino acids: CASSYLPVSYNEQFF. The CDR3 DNA reads as TGTGCCAGCAGTTACCTTCCGGTATCCTACAATGAGCAGTTCTTC.

The chain is built from TRBV7-8 and TRBJ2-2, with D tentatively TRBD1 (5 bases). V lost 6 bases, J lost 4 bases, and 12 bases lay in between. This CDR3 has 14 amino acids. Per germline, CDR1 SGHVS and CDR2 FQNEAQ. Here the CDR3 reads CASRIFQGTGELFF. Here the CDR3 DNA reads TGTGCCAGCAGGATATTCCAGGGCACCGGGGAGCTGTTTTTT.

This clonotype was seen many times. The chain recombines TRBV5-1 with TRBJ2-4; perhaps TRBD1 as D (6 bases). Germline CDR1 and CDR2: SGHRS and YFSETQ. There are 16 residues in the CDR3. Deletions cut 4 bases from V and 1 base from J, with 15 bases between. The CDR3 region is CASSRTTGLAKNIQYF. The CDR3 DNA sequence: TGCGCCAGCAGCCGGACAACAGGGTTGGCCAAAAACATTCAGTACTTC. Looking up the rest from reference TRBV5-1 and TRBJ2-4 gives the full variable domain: KAGVTQTPRYLIKTRGQQVTLSCSPISGHRSVSWYQQTPGQGLQFLFEYFSETQRNKGNFPGRFSGRQFSNSRSEMNVSTLELGDSALYLCASSRTTGLAKNIQYFGAGTRLSVL.

There are a few counts of this clonotype. The rearrangement uses TRBV4-1 and TRBJ2-3; D gene ambiguous. The CDR3 extends over 15 amino acids. V was cut by 4 bases and J by 6 bases, with 17 bases left in between. Germline V lookup: CDR1 MGHRA, CDR2 YSYEKL. In nucleotides, the CDR3 is TGCGCCAGCAGCCCGGTAGTGGGGAATCCGGATACGCAGTATTTT. Amino acid sequence: CASSPVVGNPDTQYF.

The chain carries TRBV20-1 and TRBJ2-3; unclear D gene. Germline-derived CDR1 and CDR2 are DFQATT and SNEGSKA (reference sequence). The V end was cut by 3 bases, the J end by 2 bases, with 9 bases between. This CDR3 is 13 amino acids long. The DNA for the CDR3 is TGCAGTGCTAGTATACCTTCCACAGATACGCAGTATTTT. Translated, it gives CSASIPSTDTQYF.

Many counts were recorded for this clonotype. The chain recombines TRBV12-3 or TRBV12-4 with TRBJ2-2; D is undetermined. Trimming stripped 5 bases from V and 0 bases from J, with 10 bases between. The CDR3 is made up of 15 amino acids. The CDR3 nucleotides read TGTGCCAGCAGTCCCACGAGTCCGAACACCGGGGAGCTGTTTTTT. Its translation: CASSPTSPNTGELFF.

This clonotype came up a few times. The CDR3 loop is CASSGQGKDEQFF. The DNA for the CDR3 is TGTGCCAGCAGTGGGCAGGGTAAGGATGAGCAGTTCTTC. V usage is TRBV12-3 or TRBV12-4 and J usage is TRBJ2-1; maybe TRBD1 (5 bases). The CDR3 has 13 amino acids. V was pared by 5 bases and J by 8 bases, with 13 bases between.

This clonotype was counted ten times or more. The rearrangement links TRBV3-1 to TRBJ1-4; the D gene is possibly TRBD1 (6 bases). Germline CDR1 LGHDT, CDR2 YNNKEL (reference sequence). V shed 3 bases and J shed 7 bases, with 12 bases lying between them. This CDR3 comprises 14 residues. The CDR3 reads CASSQRGAVEKLFF. CDR3 coding DNA: TGTGCCAGCAGCCAGCGGGGGGCCGTTGAAAAACTGTTTTTT.

This clonotype was found a few times. The CDR3 DNA follows: TGTGCCAGCAGCTCTTCAGGACAGGGGGAAGGGACTGAAGCTTTCTTT. Amino acids: CASSSSGQGEGTEAFF. The chain joins TRBV7-3 to TRBJ1-1, with 10 bases identical to TRBD1. CDR3 length equals 16 residues. CDR1 is SGHTA, CDR2 FQGTGA, per germline. Trimming at V came to 4 bases and at J to 5 bases, leaving 10 bases not matched to a gene.

The chain joins TRBV28 to TRBJ2-1; D not certain. Germline V gene lookup returns CDR1 MDHEN and CDR2 SYDVKM. The germline V and J ends were trimmed by 6 bases and 10 bases, with 16 bases remaining between them. CDR3 length: 13 residues. The CDR3 DNA is TGTGCCAGCAGAATAGACTCCCCGTACGAGCAGTTCTTC. It translates to CASRIDSPYEQFF.